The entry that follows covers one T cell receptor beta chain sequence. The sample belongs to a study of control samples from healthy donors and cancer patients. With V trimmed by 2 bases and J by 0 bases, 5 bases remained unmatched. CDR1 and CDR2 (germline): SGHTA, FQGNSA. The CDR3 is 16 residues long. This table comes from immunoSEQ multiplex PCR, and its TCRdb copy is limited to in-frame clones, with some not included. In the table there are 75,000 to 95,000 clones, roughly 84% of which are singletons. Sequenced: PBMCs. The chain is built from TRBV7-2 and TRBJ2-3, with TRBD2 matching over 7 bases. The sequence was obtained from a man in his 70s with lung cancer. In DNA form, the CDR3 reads TGTGCCAGCAGCTTACAAGCCGGGGGGAGCACAGATACGCAGTATTTT. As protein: CASSLQAGGSTDTQYF.